This note documents a single T cell receptor (beta chain) sequence. The entry originates in a study of control samples from healthy donors and cancer patients. Germline-derived CDR1 and CDR2 are SGHDT and YYEEEE. After removal of 1 base from V and 6 bases from J, the junction contained 3 bases not matched to a gene. This CDR3 comprises 13 residues. Libraries were prepared by immunoSEQ multiplex PCR; TCRdb keeps only in-frame clonotypes and omits some of them. The table includes about 100,000 clones, 70% to 90% detected once. The V gene is TRBV5-6, the J gene TRBJ2-7, with TRBD1 matching 8 bases. The sequence came from a man aged 25 to 40 in good health. Sequencing used blood. Written as DNA, the CDR3 is TGTGCCAGCAGCTTGCAGGGGGCCGCCGAGCAGTACTTC. Encoded protein: CASSLQGAAEQYF.